The present TCR beta chain was sequenced within a study of T-cell reconstitution after alpha-beta-depleted transplantation in children. Germline V lookup: CDR1 MNHEY, CDR2 SVGEGT. The V segment lost 5 bases and the J segment 3 bases; nucleotides outside the gene matches: 8. This CDR3 contains 15 residues. A TCRbeta library incorporating unique molecular identifiers was prepared. TCRdb re-called the PCR reads through MiXCR, storing one row per CDR3 protein. Here the sample spans around 300,000 distinct CDR3 sequences, under 14% being singletons. This clonotype was recorded at least ten times. The specimen was peripheral blood, collected 180 days after TCRalphabeta/CD19-depleted stem cell transplant. V is TRBV6-2 or TRBV6-3 and J is TRBJ2-7; TRBD1 aligns across 9 bases. The TCR comes from a male patient between 2 and 10 years old who had a stem cell transplant for chronic granulomatous disease, so the T cells may come from the graft donor. The CDR3 DNA sequence: TGTGCCAGCAGTACGGGACAGGGAGGCATCTACGAGCAGTACTTC. Its translation is CASSTGQGGIYEQYF.